What follows are 2 T cell receptor beta chains derived from one specimen sequenced in a study of technical replicates of blood from a few donors. TCRdb's table, derived via immunoSEQ multiplex PCR, lists solely in-frame clones and lacks some. In the table there are 75,000 to 90,000 clones, roughly 93% of which are singletons. Sequenced: T cells isolated from PBMCs. Receptors were obtained from a human donor in good health.

The chain uses TRBV2 and TRBJ2-3; maybe TRBD2 (6 bases). The CDR3 loop spans 15 amino acids. Trimming cost V 7 bases and J 0 bases, with 14 bases left between them. Germline CDR1 and CDR2: SNHLY and FYNNEI. DNA for the CDR3: TGTGCCAGCAAAAGGGACTTATCTAGCACAGATACGCAGTATTTT. Translating it yields CASKRDLSSTDTQYF.

The V call is TRBV2, the J call TRBJ2-6; 10 nucleotides match TRBD1. V lost 8 bases to trimming and J lost 0 bases; unmatched junction nucleotides: 7. The CDR3 consists of 17 residues. From germline, CDR1 is SNHLY and CDR2 FYNNEI. CDR3 loop: CASQPGTGVSGANVLTF. Written as DNA, the CDR3 is TGTGCCAGCCAACCCGGGACAGGGGTCTCTGGGGCCAACGTCCTGACTTTC. Supplemented by reference TRBV2 and TRBJ2-6, the full variable domain reads EPEVTQTPSHQVTQMGQEVILRCVPISNHLYFYWYRQILGQKVEFLVSFYNNEISEKSEIFDDQFSVERPDGSNFTLKIRSTKLEDSAMYFCASQPGTGVSGANVLTFGAGSRLTVL.